These 12 T cell receptor beta chains originate from one sample sequenced in a study of blood T cell repertoires in COVID-19. Assay: immunoSEQ multiplex PCR; the TCRdb copy retains only in-frame clones and omits some. The sample carries around 76,000 clones, 81% recorded once. Input material: peripheral blood. Receptors originate from a woman in her 70s with acute or convalescent COVID-19.

The genes are TRBV6-1 and TRBJ1-5, with 8 positions matching TRBD1. Unmatched junction bases numbered 5, after V lost 4 bases and J lost 0 bases. Germline values: CDR1 MNHNS, CDR2 SASEGT. The length of the CDR3 is 16 residues. The CDR3 region is CASSGYRGDSNQPQHF. The DNA for the CDR3 is TGTGCCAGCAGTGGGTACAGGGGGGATAGCAATCAGCCCCAGCATTTT.

The rearrangement links TRBV3-1 (or the pseudogene TRBV3-2) to TRBJ2-3; D is uncertain. This CDR3 contains 13 residues. Germline loops: CDR1 LGHDT, CDR2 YNNKEL (reference sequence). Trimming left V 0 bases short and J 8 bases short, with 9 bases between. CDR3 DNA sequence: TGTGCCAGCAGCCAAGAACTGGAGCGTACGCAGTATTTT. The encoded protein is CASSQELERTQYF.

This clone turned up a few times. CDR3 sequence (DNA): TGTGCCAGCAGCGGTGCCCAGGGCAGTCAGCCCCAGCATTTT. Its protein product is CASSGAQGSQPQHF. V usage is TRBV6-6 and J usage is TRBJ1-5, with a weak D call TRBD1 (5 bases). The CDR3 loop spans 14 amino acids. The germline CDR1 and CDR2 sequences are MNHNY and SVGAGI (reference sequence). Trimming removed 6 bases from V and 6 bases from J, with 15 bases in between.

The chain carries TRBV28 and TRBJ1-5; D is unresolved. The germline CDR1 and CDR2 sequences are MDHEN and SYDVKM. The CDR3 has 12 residues. V was shortened by 6 bases and J by 9 bases, with 12 bases between the two germline ends. The CDR3 loop reads CASRMWQRPQHF. Here the CDR3 DNA reads TGTGCCAGCAGAATGTGGCAAAGGCCCCAGCATTTT.

The genes are TRBV4-1 and TRBJ2-7; TRBD2 aligns across 7 bases. There are 15 residues in the CDR3. V lost 5 bases and J lost 4; bases outside the gene matches: 11. Germline-derived CDR1 and CDR2 are MGHRA and YSYEKL. CDR3: CASSYRGDGGYEQYF. The CDR3 DNA reads as TGCGCCAGCAGCTACCGGGGGGATGGGGGTTACGAGCAGTACTTC.

V gene TRBV12-3 or TRBV12-4 combines with J gene TRBJ1-1, with D uncertain. Trimming took 6 bases from V and 5 from J, leaving 7 bases between them. This CDR3 has 11 amino acids. The DNA for the CDR3 is TGTGCCAGCAGCTTACAGACTGAAGCTTTCTTT. The encoded protein is CASSLQTEAFF.

The gene calls are TRBV7-8 and TRBJ1-5; the D gene is possibly TRBD1 (5 bases). V was cut by 4 bases and J by 6 bases, with 19 bases left in between. The CDR3 contains 16 residues. Germline V gene sequence: CDR1 SGHVS, CDR2 FQNEAQ. CDR3: CASSSPGGMAPQPQHF. The DNA of the CDR3 is TGTGCCAGCAGCTCACCGGGGGGGATGGCTCCTCAGCCCCAGCATTTT.

CDR3 loop: CASSLWGRDEKLFF. DNA of the CDR3: TGTGCCAGCAGTTTGTGGGGGCGAGATGAAAAACTGTTTTTT. The chain employs TRBV27 and TRBJ1-4; possible D gene TRBD1, 6 bases. CDR3 length: 14 amino acids. Trimming removed 3 bases at V and 6 bases at J, with 11 bases between. The germline gives CDR1 MNHEY, CDR2 SMNVEV (reference sequence).

The chain carries TRBV30 and TRBJ1-6; TRBD1 matches 7 bases. With V trimmed by 3 bases and J by 9 bases, 8 bases remained unmatched. The CDR3 consists of 14 residues. Germline loops: CDR1 GTSNPN, CDR2 SVGIG (reference sequence). The CDR3 DNA reads as TGTGCCTGGAGAGAACAGGGGATAGGTTCACCCCTCCACTTT. It translates to CAWREQGIGSPLHF.

The V and J genes are TRBV5-1 and TRBJ2-5, with D perhaps matching TRBD2 (6 bases). Deletions cut 0 bases from V and 4 bases from J, with 16 bases between. In germline, CDR1 is SGHRS, CDR2 YFSETQ. This CDR3 has 16 amino acids. The CDR3 protein is CASSLGLSTRGETQYF. The CDR3, as DNA: TGCGCCAGCAGCTTGGGGCTATCTACGCGGGGAGAGACCCAGTACTTC.

This clone turned up a few times. This chain connects TRBV20-1 to TRBJ1-4; 7 bases map to TRBD1. The V gene end was trimmed by 3 bases and the J gene end by 7 bases; junction bases not matched to a gene: 8. Germline values: CDR1 DFQATT, CDR2 SNEGSKA (reference sequence). The CDR3 has 14 amino acids. This CDR3 is CSASPGTVVEKLFF. The CDR3 coding sequence is TGCAGTGCTAGTCCCGGGACAGTTGTTGAAAAACTGTTTTTT.

V gene TRBV6-6 combines with J gene TRBJ1-2, with D perhaps matching TRBD1 (6 bases). The V end lost 7 bases, the J end lost 0 bases, and 15 bases lay between the germline ends. The CDR3 extends over 15 amino acids. Germline V gene lookup returns CDR1 MNHNY and CDR2 SVGAGI (reference sequence). The chain's CDR3 is CASTIGQLANYGYTF. The CDR3 DNA sequence: TGTGCCAGCACGATCGGACAGCTAGCTAACTATGGCTACACCTTC.